This T cell receptor beta chain was documented in a study of blood T cell repertoires in COVID-19 (dated by TCRdb to the early 2020s). At the level of the whole study: Samples from collaborators originated in the United States, Italy and Spain and spanned both the acute and convalescent phases of COVID-19. The prospective study material was composed of cDNA or gDNA derived from T cells, B-cell-depleted T cells, or PBMCs. Subjects who had been exposed to COVID-19, were actively infected with it, or had recovered from it provided the deeply sampled blood TCRbeta repertoires that made up the dataset. The repertoires were released in a freely available public database meant as a resource for research on the immune response to SARS-CoV-2. Samples came from the ongoing ImmuneRACE study (first 160 participants) plus 1,254 subjects from 6 global collaborators. Nearly every sample came with metadata listing a de-identified subject ID, COVID-19 status, age in years and sex. Where HLA class I and class II types were available, the types were taken from metadata supplied by the sample provider, not from assay-based typing. Points the paper makes about the study in general: How much clinical and demographic metadata was included differed by source and by participant, and the metadata was provided uncurated.

With respect to this clone: Its recognized antigen is unknown. No quality values exist for individual bases; no much larger clone is one base distant.

The immunoSEQ Assay, a bias-controlled multiplex PCR, was used to amplify TCRbeta CDR3 regions from genomic DNA. Per the source publication's procedure: Nucleated cell counts per sample were estimated from amplification of reference gene primers within the assay. To quantify the absolute abundance of each unique TCRbeta CDR3 rearrangement, sequence reads were collapsed and filtered. For each sample, productive Simpson clonality was calculated as the square root of Simpson's diversity index across productive rearrangements. TCRdb retrieved this table from immuneACCESS and kept in-frame rearrangements only. Not all clones are present; in checked studies, unresolved V genes account for under half, and no reason is known for the remainder. The V and J calls and the clone size are those of that table, but D and trimming were determined from the DNA. This sample has hundreds of thousands of clones in its table, and around nine tenths of those were observed once. Clones ranked in the top ten supply less than 3.5% of the sample.

Samples from volunteer blood donors who had recovered from COVID-19 were contributed by a second Seattle source. The collaborating institutions used their own protocols to collect whole blood in K2EDTA tubes. For TCRbeta analysis, collaborators shipped samples as frozen whole blood, isolated PBMCs, or DNA extracted from either of those sample types. V is trimmed back by 7 bases and J by 8 bases, and the junction contains 6 bases that no gene match accounts for. The germline V gene supplies CDR1 SQVTM and CDR2 ANQGSEA. Inclusive of the bounding cysteine and phenylalanine, the CDR3 is 11 residues long. This entry keeps only the CDR3 DNA: 33 bases, framed from base 1.

The sequence links TRBV29-1 to TRBJ1-2, with 8 bases matching TRBD1. This TCR came from a young woman who had recovered from COVID-19. Sequencing was done on a sample of peripheral blood. The sequenced DNA is TGCAGCGCCTTGGACAGGGACGGCTACACCTTC. Protein translation: CSALDRDGYTF.